This T cell receptor beta chain was sequenced for a study of CD8 T cells in ankylosing spondylitis. Germline V CDR1 and CDR2: MNHNS, SASEGT. V lost 4 bases, J lost 5 bases, and 15 bases lay in between. This CDR3 contains 14 residues. TCRdb reanalysed the 5' RACE reads using MiXCR and keeps one entry per CDR3 protein. The sample includes around 300,000 distinct CDR3 sequences, roughly 14% seen only once; the top ten take roughly 1.1%. This clonotype came up a few times. The sequencing input was blood, either unsorted or a sorted T cell fraction (not recorded which). This chain joins TRBV6-1 and TRBJ2-7, with D perhaps matching TRBD2 (7 bases). The clonotype comes from a male donor with ankylosing spondylitis or in good health (not recorded which). In DNA, the CDR3 is TGTGCCAGCAGTGGAAGGGGGAGGGCCAACGAGCAGTACTTC. Translating gives CASSGRGRANEQYF.